Each of the 21 T cell receptor beta chains below was sequenced from the same sample in a study of blood T cell repertoires in COVID-19. Repertoires were generated with immunoSEQ multiplex PCR, while TCRdb's copy carries only in-frame clones and drops some. Here the sample spans approximately 260,000 clones, under 95% being singletons. The sequenced sample consisted of PBMCs or T cells enriched from blood (not recorded which). Receptor source: a woman aged 18-35 years who had recovered from COVID-19.

The chain has TRBV12-3 or TRBV12-4 and TRBJ1-2, with D possibly matching TRBD1 (5 bases). This CDR3 contains 13 residues. The germline V and J ends were trimmed by 6 bases and 3 bases, with 11 bases remaining between them. This CDR3 is CASRRGTDYGYTF. CDR3 coding DNA: TGTGCCAGCAGACGGGGGACTGACTATGGCTACACCTTC.

The rearrangement uses TRBV18 and TRBJ1-1; 7 bases are shared with TRBD1. V dropped 3 bases and J dropped 7; count of bases not matched to a gene: 8. CDR3 size: 14 residues. Per germline, CDR1 KGHSH and CDR2 LQKENI. CDR3 coding DNA: TGTGCCAGCTCACCTACGAGACAGGGCCTTGAAGCTTTCTTT. Amino acid sequence: CASSPTRQGLEAFF. Filled out from reference TRBV18 and TRBJ1-1, the complete variable domain reads NAGVMQNPRHLVRRRGQEARLRCSPMKGHSHVYWYRQLPEEGLKFMVYLQKENIIDESGMPKERFSAEFPKEGPSILRIQQVVRGDSAAYFCASSPTRQGLEAFFGQGTRLTVV.

This clone was seen a single time. J is TRBJ2-7 and V is TRBV7-2; a weak D match, TRBD2 (7 bases). Trimming left V 1 base short and J 3 bases short, with 13 bases between. The V gene's germline CDR1 is SGHTA and CDR2 FQGNSA. The CDR3 is made up of 15 amino acids. The CDR3 nucleotides read TGTGCCAGCAGCTTAGGGCGGGGGCCATTCTACGAGCAGTACTTC. This gives the protein CASSLGRGPFYEQYF.

This sequence joins TRBV4-1 and TRBJ1-6; 8 bases agree with TRBD1. The CDR3 is 18 amino acids. The V and J ends lost 0 bases and 9 bases, in that order; junction bases with no gene match: 13. Germline CDR1 MGHRA, CDR2 YSYEKL. The CDR3 is CASSQEGQGLSWGSPLHF. As DNA, the CDR3 is TGCGCCAGCAGCCAAGAAGGACAGGGACTCTCCTGGGGTTCACCCCTCCACTTT.

Here the CDR3 DNA reads TGTGCCAGCAGCGTAGTCGGGGGGCCGACCGAAAAACTGTTTTTT. It yields the protein CASSVVGGPTEKLFF. The V and J genes are TRBV9 and TRBJ1-4, with D perhaps matching TRBD1 (6 bases). The CDR3 loop spans 15 amino acids. The germline gives CDR1 SGDLS, CDR2 YYNGEE. V lost 0 bases and J lost 8, with 14 bases in between.

This clone is a singleton in its sample. V usage is TRBV27 and J usage is TRBJ1-2, with 10 bases that match TRBD1. Germline trimming cut 5 bases from V and 0 bases from J; bases unmatched to any gene: 6. Germline-derived CDR1 and CDR2 are MNHEY and SMNVEV (reference sequence). The CDR3 totals 16 residues. CDR3 nucleotide sequence: TGTGCCAGCAGTCTGGGACAGGGGAAAACTAACTATGGCTACACCTTC. This translates into CASSLGQGKTNYGYTF.

The chain is built from TRBV27 and TRBJ1-1; D is uncertain. The CDR3 extends over 13 amino acids. Trimming pared 2 bases from V and 4 bases from J, leaving 8 bases between. Germline assignment: CDR1 MNHEY and CDR2 SMNVEV (reference sequence). The CDR3 region is CASSLPEGTEAFF. DNA for the CDR3: TGTGCCAGCAGTTTACCGGAGGGCACTGAAGCTTTCTTT.

V and J are TRBV3-1 (or the pseudogene TRBV3-2) and TRBJ2-4; D is unresolved. The CDR3 consists of 15 residues. Trimming left V 2 bases short and J 0 bases short, with 8 bases between. Germline V gene data show CDR1 as LGHDT and CDR2 as YNNKEL (reference sequence). CDR3 sequence: CASSQPGLAKNIQYF. CDR3 in DNA: TGTGCCAGCAGCCAACCTGGGCTAGCCAAAAACATTCAGTACTTC.

This clone was detected only a few times. The chain couples TRBV6-4 to TRBJ2-3; 9 bases agree with TRBD2. V gave up 8 bases and J gave up 2 bases; unmatched junction bases: 8. Germline V lookup: CDR1 MRHNA, CDR2 SNTAGT. This CDR3 has 15 amino acids. The CDR3 spells CASRRLAGPTDTQYF. CDR3 sequence (DNA): TGTGCCAGCCGTCGGCTAGCGGGACCCACAGATACGCAGTATTTT.

This CDR3 reads CASSPRRVAGNEQFF. CDR3 DNA: TGTGCCAGCAGCCCTCGCAGGGTAGCGGGGAATGAGCAGTTCTTC. The chain couples TRBV7-8 to TRBJ2-1; 8 bases line up with TRBD2. In germline, CDR1 is SGHVS, CDR2 FQNEAQ. Trimming cost V 5 bases and J 7 bases; bases outside gene matches: 10. CDR3 length: 15 amino acids.

The CDR3, as DNA: TGCAGCGTAACGGGACAGGGCTATGGCTACACCTTC. As protein: CSVTGQGYGYTF. The chain links TRBV29-1 to TRBJ1-2; 9 positions agree with TRBD1. Germline values: CDR1 SQVTM, CDR2 ANQGSEA. This CDR3 is built from 12 residues. Trimming at V came to 6 bases and at J to 4 bases, leaving 3 bases not matched to a gene.

J is TRBJ1-1 and V is TRBV5-4; D is undetermined. In germline, CDR1 is SGHNT, CDR2 YYREEE (reference sequence). The CDR3 is made up of 15 amino acids. The V end lost 3 bases, the J end lost 4 bases, and 16 bases lay between the germline ends. CDR3 sequence reads: CASSSEYKESTEAFF. The CDR3 bases are TGTGCCAGCAGCTCTGAATATAAGGAGTCCACTGAAGCTTTCTTT.

The chain is built from TRBV4-2 and TRBJ2-7; TRBD2 aligns across 9 bases. The CDR3 is 14 residues long. V gave up 3 bases and J gave up 2 bases; unmatched junction bases: 2. Germline V lookup: CDR1 LGHNA, CDR2 YNFKEQ. The CDR3: CASSQRGGPYEQYF. The CDR3 nucleotides read TGTGCCAGCAGCCAGCGGGGGGGCCCCTACGAGCAGTACTTC.

The genes are TRBV9 and TRBJ2-7, with 7 bases lining up with TRBD1. Germline values: CDR1 SGDLS, CDR2 YYNGEE. This CDR3 region has 15 residues. After removal of 4 bases from V and 1 base from J, the junction contained 8 bases not matched to a gene. The CDR3 coding sequence is TGTGCCAGCAGCCTGTCGGGACAGCTGTCCTACGAGCAGTACTTC. It is translated as CASSLSGQLSYEQYF.

This chain links TRBV24-1 with TRBJ1-2; perhaps TRBD1 as D (6 bases). The CDR3 runs 12 residues. V was shortened by 7 bases and J by 8 bases, with 13 bases between the two germline ends. Germline V gene lookup returns CDR1 KGHDR and CDR2 SFDVKD. The CDR3 sequence is CATRPGDGGYTF. The CDR3 DNA sequence: TGTGCCACCAGACCAGGGGACGGAGGCTACACCTTC.

This chain joins TRBV28 and TRBJ2-2, with TRBD2 matching 7 bases. This CDR3 is built from 19 residues. CDR1 and CDR2 (germline): MDHEN, SYDVKM. The ends lost 2 bases at V and 0 bases at J; junction bases unmatched: 12. The CDR3 loop reads CASSLVGRAKSANTGELFF. The CDR3 DNA is TGTGCCAGCAGTTTAGTTGGGAGGGCCAAATCAGCGAACACCGGGGAGCTGTTTTTT. The full variable domain, its missing parts supplied by reference TRBV28 and TRBJ2-2, is DVKVTQSSRYLVKRTGEKVFLECVQDMDHENMFWYRQDPGLGLRLIYFSYDVKMKEKGDIPEGYSVSREKKERFSLILESASTNQTSMYLCASSLVGRAKSANTGELFFGEGSRLTVL.

The V gene is TRBV9, the J gene TRBJ2-5, with a possible D match to TRBD2 (5 bases). Per the germline V gene, CDR1 is SGDLS and CDR2 is YYNGEE. V dropped 0 bases and J dropped 2 bases, with 8 bases sitting between them. The CDR3 has 14 amino acids. As DNA, the CDR3 is TGTGCCAGCAGCGTAGGAGGAGGACAAGAGACCCAGTACTTC. Translating gives CASSVGGGQETQYF.

The chain links TRBV3-1 (or the pseudogene TRBV3-2) to TRBJ1-3; TRBD1 aligns across 8 bases. The CDR3 has 16 amino acids. Germline CDR1 is LGHDT and CDR2 is YNNKEL (reference sequence). The V segment lost 1 base and the J segment 0 bases; nucleotides outside the gene matches: 2. Here the CDR3 DNA reads TGTGCCAGCAGCCAAGCGGGACAGGACTCTGGAAACACCATATATTTT. This encodes CASSQAGQDSGNTIYF.

This clone was recorded only once. The rearrangement uses TRBV2 and TRBJ1-5; the match to TRBD1 covers 8 bases. This CDR3 contains 14 residues. Germline loops: CDR1 SNHLY, CDR2 FYNNEI. Unmatched junction bases numbered 3, after V lost 4 bases and J lost 4 bases. This CDR3 reads CASSVGQGNQPQHF. CDR3 DNA sequence: TGTGCCAGCAGTGTAGGACAGGGTAATCAGCCCCAGCATTTT.

V and J are TRBV5-1 and TRBJ2-3; 10 bases align to TRBD2. Per germline, CDR1 SGHRS and CDR2 YFSETQ. CDR3 length equals 14 residues. The junction had 7 bases not matched to a gene; V was cut back by 6 bases and J by 6 bases. The CDR3: CASTRLAGVDTQYF. CDR3 DNA: TGCGCCAGCACCAGGCTAGCGGGAGTGGATACGCAGTATTTT.

The chain recombines TRBV24-1 with TRBJ1-2; 10 bases are a match to TRBD1. Germline assignment: CDR1 KGHDR and CDR2 SFDVKD. V lost 2 bases, J lost 3 bases, and 5 bases stayed unmatched. The CDR3 contains 16 residues. CDR3 nucleotides: TGTGCCACCAGTGATTCCGGGACAGGGGACCACTATGGCTACACCTTC. It is translated as CATSDSGTGDHYGYTF.